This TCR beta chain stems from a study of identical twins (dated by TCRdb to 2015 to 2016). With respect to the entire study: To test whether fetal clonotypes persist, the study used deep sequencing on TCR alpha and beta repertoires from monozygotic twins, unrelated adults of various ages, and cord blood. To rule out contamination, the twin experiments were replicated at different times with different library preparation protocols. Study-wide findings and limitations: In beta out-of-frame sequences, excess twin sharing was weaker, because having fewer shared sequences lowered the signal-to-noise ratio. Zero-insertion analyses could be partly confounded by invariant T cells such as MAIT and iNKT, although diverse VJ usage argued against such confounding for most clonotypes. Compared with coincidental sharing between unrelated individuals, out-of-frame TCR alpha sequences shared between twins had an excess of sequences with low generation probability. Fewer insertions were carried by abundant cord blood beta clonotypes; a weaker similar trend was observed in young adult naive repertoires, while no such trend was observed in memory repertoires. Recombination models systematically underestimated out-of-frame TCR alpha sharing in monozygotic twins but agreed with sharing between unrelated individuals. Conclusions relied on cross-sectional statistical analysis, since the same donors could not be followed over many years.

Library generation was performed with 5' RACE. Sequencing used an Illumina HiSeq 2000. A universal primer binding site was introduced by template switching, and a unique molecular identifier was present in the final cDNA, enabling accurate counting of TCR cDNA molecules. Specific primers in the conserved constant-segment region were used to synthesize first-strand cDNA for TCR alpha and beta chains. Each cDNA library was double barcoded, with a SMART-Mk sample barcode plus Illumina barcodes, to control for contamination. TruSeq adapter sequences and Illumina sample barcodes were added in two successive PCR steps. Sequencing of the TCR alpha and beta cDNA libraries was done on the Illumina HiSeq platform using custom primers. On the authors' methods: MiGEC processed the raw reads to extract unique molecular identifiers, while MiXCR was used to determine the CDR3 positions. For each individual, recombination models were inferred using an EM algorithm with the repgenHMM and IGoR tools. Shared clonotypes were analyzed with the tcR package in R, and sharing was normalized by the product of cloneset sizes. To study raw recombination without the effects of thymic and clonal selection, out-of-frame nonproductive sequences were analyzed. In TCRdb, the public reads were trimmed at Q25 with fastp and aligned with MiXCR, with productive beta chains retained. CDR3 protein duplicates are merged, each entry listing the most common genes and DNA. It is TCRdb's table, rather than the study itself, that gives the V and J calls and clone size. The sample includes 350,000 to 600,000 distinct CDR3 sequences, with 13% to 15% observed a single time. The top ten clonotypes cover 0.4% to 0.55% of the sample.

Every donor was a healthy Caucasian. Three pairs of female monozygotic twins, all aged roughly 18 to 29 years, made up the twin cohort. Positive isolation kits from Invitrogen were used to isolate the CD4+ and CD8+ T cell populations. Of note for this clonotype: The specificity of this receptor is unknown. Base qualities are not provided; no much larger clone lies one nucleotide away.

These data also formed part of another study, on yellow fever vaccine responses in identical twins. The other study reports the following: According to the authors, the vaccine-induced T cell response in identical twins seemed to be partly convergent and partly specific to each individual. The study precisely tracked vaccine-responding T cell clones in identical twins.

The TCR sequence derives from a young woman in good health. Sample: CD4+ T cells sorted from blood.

The CDR3 amino acid sequence is: CASSVTGVSTGELFF. The DNA reads TGTGCCAGCAGCGTCACGGGGGTGAGCACCGGGGAGCTGTTTTTT. The chain was built from TRBV11-3 and TRBJ2-2; TRBD2 is perhaps the D gene, given 6 matching bases. CDR1 SGHNT and CDR2 YENEEA are derived from the germline V gene. The CDR3 has 15 amino acids, counting the end cysteine and phenylalanine. The sequence is cut down to CDR3 DNA, 45 bases in frame from base 1. V gives up 5 bases and J gives up 4 bases, and the segment between their germline ends measures 14 bases.